This T cell receptor beta chain was sequenced for a study of T-cell memory formation after mild COVID-19. Study-wide findings and caveats: A subset of responding clones appeared in pre-infection memory, suggesting cross-reactive memory joined.

In the case of this clonotype: What it binds is not known.

Germline-derived CDR1 and CDR2 are SGHTA and FQGTGA. CDR3 size: 18 residues. V was clipped by 2 bases and J by 0 bases; unmatched bases: 11. In TCRdb, the 5' RACE reads were re-called with MiXCR into one record per CDR3 protein. The sample carries about 470,000 distinct CDR3 sequences, approximately 25% recorded once. The sequenced sample was PBMCs or a T cell subset sorted from them (not recorded which). This chain connects TRBV7-3 to TRBJ2-3, with 7 bases matching TRBD2. This receptor was taken from an adult woman who had mild COVID-19 (a few samples of this study predate the infection). Cell type and time point are not known. CDR3 sequence reads: CASSLQLAGAGSTDTQYF. CDR3 coding DNA: TGTGCCAGCAGCTTACAACTCGCGGGAGCTGGGAGCACAGATACGCAGTATTTT.